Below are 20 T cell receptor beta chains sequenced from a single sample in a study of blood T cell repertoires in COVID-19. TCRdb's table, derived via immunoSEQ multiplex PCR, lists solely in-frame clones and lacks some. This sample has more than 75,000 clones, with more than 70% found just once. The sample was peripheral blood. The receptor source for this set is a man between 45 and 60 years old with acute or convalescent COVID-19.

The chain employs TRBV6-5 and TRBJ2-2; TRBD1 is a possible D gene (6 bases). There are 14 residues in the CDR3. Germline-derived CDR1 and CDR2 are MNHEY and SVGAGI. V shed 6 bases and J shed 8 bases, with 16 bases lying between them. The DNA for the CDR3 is TGTGCCAGCAGGCGTCCTTCAGGGGCGGGGGAGCTGTTTTTT. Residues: CASRRPSGAGELFF.

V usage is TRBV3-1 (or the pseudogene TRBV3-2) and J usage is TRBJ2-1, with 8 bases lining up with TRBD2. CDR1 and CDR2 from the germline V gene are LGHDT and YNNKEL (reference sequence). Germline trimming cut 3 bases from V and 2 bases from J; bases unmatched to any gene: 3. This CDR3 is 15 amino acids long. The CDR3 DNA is TGTGCCAGCAGCCAGGGCGGGAGGACCTACAATGAGCAGTTCTTC. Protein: CASSQGGRTYNEQFF.

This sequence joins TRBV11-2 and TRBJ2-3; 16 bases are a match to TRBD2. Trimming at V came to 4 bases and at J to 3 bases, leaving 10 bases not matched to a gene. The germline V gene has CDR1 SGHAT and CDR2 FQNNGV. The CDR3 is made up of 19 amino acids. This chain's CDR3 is CASSSPPGLAGGPTDTQYF. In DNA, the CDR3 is TGTGCCAGCAGCTCCCCACCGGGACTAGCGGGAGGGCCGACAGATACGCAGTATTTT.

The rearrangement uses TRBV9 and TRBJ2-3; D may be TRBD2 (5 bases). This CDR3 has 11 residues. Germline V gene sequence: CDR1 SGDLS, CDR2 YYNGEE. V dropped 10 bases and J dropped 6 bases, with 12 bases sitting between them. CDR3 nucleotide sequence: TGTGCCTCCCCCAGAGGGGATACGCAGTATTTT. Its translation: CASPRGDTQYF.

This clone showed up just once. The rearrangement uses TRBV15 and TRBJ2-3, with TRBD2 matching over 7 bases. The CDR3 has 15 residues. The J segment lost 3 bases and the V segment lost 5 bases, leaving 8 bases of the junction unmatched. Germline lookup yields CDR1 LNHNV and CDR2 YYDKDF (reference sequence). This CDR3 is CATSWLAEQTDTQYF. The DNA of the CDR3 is TGTGCCACCAGCTGGCTAGCGGAGCAGACAGATACGCAGTATTTT.

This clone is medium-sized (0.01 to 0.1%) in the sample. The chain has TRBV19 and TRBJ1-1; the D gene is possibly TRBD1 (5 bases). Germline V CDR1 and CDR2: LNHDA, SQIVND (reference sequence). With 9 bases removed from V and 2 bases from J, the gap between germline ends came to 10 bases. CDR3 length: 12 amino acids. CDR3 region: CASRVKNTEAFF. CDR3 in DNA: TGTGCCAGCAGGGTCAAAAACACTGAAGCTTTCTTT.

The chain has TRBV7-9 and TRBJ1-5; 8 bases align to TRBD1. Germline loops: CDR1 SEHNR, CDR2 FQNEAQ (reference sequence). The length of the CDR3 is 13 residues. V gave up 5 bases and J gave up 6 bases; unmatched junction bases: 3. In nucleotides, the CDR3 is TGTGCCAGCAGCGGACAGGGACCTCAGCCCCAGCATTTT. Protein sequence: CASSGQGPQPQHF. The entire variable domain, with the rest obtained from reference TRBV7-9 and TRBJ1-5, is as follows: DTGVSQNPRHKITKRGQNVTFRCDPISEHNRLYWYRQTLGQGPEFLTYFQNEAQLEKSRLLSDRFSAERPKGSFSTLEIQRTEQGDSAMYLCASSGQGPQPQHFGDGTRLSIL.

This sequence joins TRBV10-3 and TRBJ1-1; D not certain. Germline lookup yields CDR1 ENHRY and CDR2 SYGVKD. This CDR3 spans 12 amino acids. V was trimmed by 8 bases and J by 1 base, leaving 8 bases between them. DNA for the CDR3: TGTGCCATCGGCGAGGGGAACACTGAAGCTTTCTTT. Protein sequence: CAIGEGNTEAFF.

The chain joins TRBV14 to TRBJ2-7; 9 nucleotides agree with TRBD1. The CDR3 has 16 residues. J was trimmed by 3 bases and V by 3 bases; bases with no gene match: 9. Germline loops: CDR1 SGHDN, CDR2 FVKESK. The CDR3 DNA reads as TGTGCCAGCAGCCATCACCCGGGACAGGGATTCTACGAGCAGTACTTC. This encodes CASSHHPGQGFYEQYF.

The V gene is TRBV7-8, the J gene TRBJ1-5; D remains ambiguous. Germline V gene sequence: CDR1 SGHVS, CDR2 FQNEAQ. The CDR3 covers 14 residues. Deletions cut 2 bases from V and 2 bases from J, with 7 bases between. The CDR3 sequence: CASSLLSGNQPQHF. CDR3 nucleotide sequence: TGTGCCAGCAGCTTACTGTCGGGCAATCAGCCCCAGCATTTT.

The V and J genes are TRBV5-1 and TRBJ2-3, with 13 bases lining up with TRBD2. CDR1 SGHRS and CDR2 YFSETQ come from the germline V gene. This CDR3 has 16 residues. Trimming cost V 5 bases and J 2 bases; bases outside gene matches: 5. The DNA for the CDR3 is TGCGCCAGCAGGCCACTAGCGGGAGGGAACACAGATACGCAGTATTTT. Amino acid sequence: CASRPLAGGNTDTQYF. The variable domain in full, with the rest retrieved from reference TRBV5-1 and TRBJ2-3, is KAGVTQTPRYLIKTRGQQVTLSCSPISGHRSVSWYQQTPGQGLQFLFEYFSETQRNKGNFPGRFSGRQFSNSRSEMNVSTLELGDSALYLCASRPLAGGNTDTQYFGPGTRLTVL.

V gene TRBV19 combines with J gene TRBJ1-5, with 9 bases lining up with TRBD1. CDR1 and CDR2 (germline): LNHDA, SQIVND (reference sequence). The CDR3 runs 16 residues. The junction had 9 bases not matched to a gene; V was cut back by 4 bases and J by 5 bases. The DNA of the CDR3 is TGTGCCAGTAGTACCCCCCGACAGGGGGGGGATCAGCCCCAGCATTTT. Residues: CASSTPRQGGDQPQHF.

CDR3 loop: CASSPGTGGETQYF. CDR3 DNA: TGTGCCAGTAGTCCAGGGACAGGGGGGGAGACCCAGTACTTC. The chain joins TRBV19 to TRBJ2-5; 11 positions agree with TRBD1. Germline V gives CDR1 LNHDA, CDR2 SQIVND (reference sequence). V dropped 5 bases and J dropped 5; count of bases not matched to a gene: 4. The CDR3 is made up of 14 amino acids.

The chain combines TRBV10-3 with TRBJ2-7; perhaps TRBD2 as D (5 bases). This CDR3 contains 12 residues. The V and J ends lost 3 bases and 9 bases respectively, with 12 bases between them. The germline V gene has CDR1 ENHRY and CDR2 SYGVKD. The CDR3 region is CAISDLAGGQYV. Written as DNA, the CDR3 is TGTGCCATCAGTGATCTAGCTGGAGGGCAGTACGTC.

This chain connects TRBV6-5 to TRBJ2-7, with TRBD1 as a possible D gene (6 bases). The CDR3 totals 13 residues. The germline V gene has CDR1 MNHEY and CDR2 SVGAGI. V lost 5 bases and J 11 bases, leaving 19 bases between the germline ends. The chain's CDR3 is CASSPTGPGQEYV. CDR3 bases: TGTGCCAGCAGTCCTACCGGACCGGGACAAGAGTACGTC.

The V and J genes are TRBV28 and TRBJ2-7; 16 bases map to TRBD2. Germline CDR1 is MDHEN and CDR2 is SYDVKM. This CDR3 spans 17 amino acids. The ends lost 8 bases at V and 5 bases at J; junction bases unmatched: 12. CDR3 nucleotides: TGTGCCAGCGGACCCGGGACTAGCGGGAGGGCCGGTCACGAGCAGTACTTC. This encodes CASGPGTSGRAGHEQYF. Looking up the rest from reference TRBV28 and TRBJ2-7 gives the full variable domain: DVKVTQSSRYLVKRTGEKVFLECVQDMDHENMFWYRQDPGLGLRLIYFSYDVKMKEKGDIPEGYSVSREKKERFSLILESASTNQTSMYLCASGPGTSGRAGHEQYFGPGTRLTVT.

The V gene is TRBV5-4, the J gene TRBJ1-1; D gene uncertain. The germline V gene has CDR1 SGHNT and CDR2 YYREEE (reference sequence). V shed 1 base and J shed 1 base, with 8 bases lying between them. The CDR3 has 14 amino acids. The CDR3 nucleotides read TGTGCCAGCAGCTTGAGGGAGAAGAACACTGAAGCTTTCTTT. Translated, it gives CASSLREKNTEAFF.

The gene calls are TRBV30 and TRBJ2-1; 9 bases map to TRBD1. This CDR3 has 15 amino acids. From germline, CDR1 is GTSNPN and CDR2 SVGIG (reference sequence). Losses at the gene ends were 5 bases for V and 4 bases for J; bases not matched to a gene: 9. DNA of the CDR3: TGTGCCTGGGACAACCGGGACAGGGTGTACAATGAGCAGTTCTTC. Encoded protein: CAWDNRDRVYNEQFF.

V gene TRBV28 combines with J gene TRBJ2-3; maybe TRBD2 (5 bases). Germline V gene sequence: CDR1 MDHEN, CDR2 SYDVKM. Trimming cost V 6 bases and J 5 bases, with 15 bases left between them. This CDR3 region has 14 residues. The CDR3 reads CASSAPSPGDTQYF. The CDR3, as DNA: TGTGCCAGCAGCGCCCCTAGCCCTGGAGATACGCAGTATTTT.

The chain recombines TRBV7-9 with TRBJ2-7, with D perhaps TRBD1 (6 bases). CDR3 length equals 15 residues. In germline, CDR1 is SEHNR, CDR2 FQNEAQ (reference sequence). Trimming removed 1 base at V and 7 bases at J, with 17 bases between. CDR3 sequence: CASSLGLGAGDEQYF. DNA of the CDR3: TGTGCCAGCAGCTTAGGATTGGGTGCAGGGGATGAGCAGTACTTC.